This T cell receptor beta chain was sequenced during a study of glioma-infiltrating T cells. The germline V and J ends were trimmed by 7 bases and 4 bases, with 14 bases remaining between them. The length of the CDR3 is 14 residues. CDR1 is MNHEY, CDR2 SVGEGT, per germline. This clonotype was detected many times. The antigen is undetermined. Study conclusions and caveats: Tissue-blood divergence was below expectation in non-neoplastic patients, above in gliomas. Tissue and blood shared very few CDR3 sequences.

The iRepertoire nested amplicon-rescue multiplex PCR amplified TCR alpha and beta CDR3s from RNA. Tissue mRNA or PBMC total RNA, roughly 90-400 ng, went into one-step reverse transcription and amplification. TCRdb re-called the multiplex PCR reads with MiXCR, one entry per CDR3 protein. The sample carries about 200,000 distinct CDR3 sequences, around 30% recorded once. V usage is TRBV6-2 or TRBV6-3 and J usage is TRBJ2-1; D possibly matches TRBD1 or TRBD2 (5 bases each). The clonotype was recovered from a human donor with low-grade glioma or glioblastoma, undergoing nonglioma brain surgery, or in good health (not recorded which). Sequenced input: glioma tissue, nonneoplastic brain tissue, or PBMCs (not recorded which). The DNA for the CDR3 is TGTGCCAGCACCCCGGGGCGGCTATACAATGAGCAGTTCTTC. Residues: CASTPGRLYNEQFF.